The 5 T cell receptor beta chains given below trace back to one sample, sequenced in a study of T cell responses to AZD1222 COVID-19 vaccine. Sequenced by immunoSEQ multiplex PCR; TCRdb stores in-frame clones only, minus some. There are approximately 200,000 clones in the sample; roughly 92% occur only once, and approximately 3.7% lies in the top ten. The material was peripheral blood, obtained 28 days after the second AZD1222 dose. These receptors were collected from an adult who received the AZD1222 COVID-19 vaccine.

The gene calls are TRBV9 and TRBJ2-1; maybe TRBD2 (5 bases). Trimming stripped 1 base from V and 8 bases from J, with 19 bases between. Germline V gives CDR1 SGDLS, CDR2 YYNGEE. The CDR3 is 16 residues long. The CDR3 loop is CASSVRPWTQKDEQFF. The CDR3 DNA reads TGTGCCAGCAGCGTACGACCGTGGACTCAAAAAGATGAGCAGTTCTTC.

The chain uses TRBV12-3 or TRBV12-4 and TRBJ2-1; TRBD2 matches at 8 bases. V dropped 2 bases and J dropped 9; count of bases not matched to a gene: 3. The CDR3 is 13 residues long. CDR3: CASSLSGSSEQFF. For the CDR3, the DNA is TGTGCCAGCAGTTTAAGCGGGAGTAGTGAGCAGTTCTTC.

The V gene is TRBV11-3, the J gene TRBJ2-3, with D unclear. The CDR3 has 14 residues. Looked up from germline, CDR1 is SGHNT and CDR2 is YENEEA. Trimming shortened V by 3 bases and J by 1 base, and 8 bases separated the two germline ends. The DNA of the CDR3 is TGTGCCAGCAGCTTTGGTGTTGGCACAGATACGCAGTATTTT. Translating gives CASSFGVGTDTQYF.

The V gene is TRBV29-1, the J gene TRBJ2-7; 9 nucleotides match TRBD1. This CDR3 is built from 15 residues. V shed 2 bases and J 6 bases; nucleotides not matched to a gene: 11. In germline, CDR1 is SQVTM, CDR2 ANQGSEA. The CDR3 here is CSVELTTGDRAEQYF. CDR3 DNA: TGCAGCGTTGAACTAACAACAGGGGACAGGGCCGAGCAGTACTTC.

This chain links TRBV11-3 with TRBJ1-3; D ambiguous. CDR3 size: 12 residues. Germline CDR1 SGHNT, CDR2 YENEEA. Trimming took 3 bases from V and 1 from J, leaving 1 base between them. The CDR3 DNA follows: TGTGCCAGCAGCTTGTCTGGAAACACCATATATTTT. Protein product: CASSLSGNTIYF.